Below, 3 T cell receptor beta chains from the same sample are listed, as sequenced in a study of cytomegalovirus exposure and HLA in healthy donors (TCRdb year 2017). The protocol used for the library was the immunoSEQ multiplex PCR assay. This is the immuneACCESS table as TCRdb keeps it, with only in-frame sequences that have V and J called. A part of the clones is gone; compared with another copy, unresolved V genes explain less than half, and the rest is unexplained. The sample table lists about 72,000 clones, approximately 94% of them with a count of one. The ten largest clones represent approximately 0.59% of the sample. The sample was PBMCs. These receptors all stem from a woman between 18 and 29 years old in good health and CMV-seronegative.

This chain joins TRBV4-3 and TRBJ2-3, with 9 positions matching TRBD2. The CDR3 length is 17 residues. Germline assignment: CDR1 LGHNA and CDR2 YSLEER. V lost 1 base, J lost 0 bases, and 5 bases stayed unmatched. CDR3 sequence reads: CASSQGVRGGSTDTQYF. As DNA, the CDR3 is TGCGCCAGCAGCCAAGGGGTGCGGGGGGGAAGCACAGATACGCAGTATTTT.

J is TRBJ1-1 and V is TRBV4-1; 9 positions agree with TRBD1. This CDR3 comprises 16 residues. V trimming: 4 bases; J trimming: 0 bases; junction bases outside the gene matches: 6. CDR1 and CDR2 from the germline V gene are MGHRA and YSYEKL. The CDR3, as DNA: TGCGCCAGCAGCCGGGGACAGGGACTTATGAACACTGAAGCTTTCTTT. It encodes CASSRGQGLMNTEAFF.

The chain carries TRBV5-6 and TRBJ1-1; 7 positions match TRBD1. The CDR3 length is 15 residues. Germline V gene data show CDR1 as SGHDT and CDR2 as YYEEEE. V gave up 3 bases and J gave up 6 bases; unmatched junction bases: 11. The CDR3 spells CASSYMRWQGAEAFF. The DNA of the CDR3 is TGTGCCAGCAGCTACATGAGGTGGCAGGGGGCTGAAGCTTTCTTT.